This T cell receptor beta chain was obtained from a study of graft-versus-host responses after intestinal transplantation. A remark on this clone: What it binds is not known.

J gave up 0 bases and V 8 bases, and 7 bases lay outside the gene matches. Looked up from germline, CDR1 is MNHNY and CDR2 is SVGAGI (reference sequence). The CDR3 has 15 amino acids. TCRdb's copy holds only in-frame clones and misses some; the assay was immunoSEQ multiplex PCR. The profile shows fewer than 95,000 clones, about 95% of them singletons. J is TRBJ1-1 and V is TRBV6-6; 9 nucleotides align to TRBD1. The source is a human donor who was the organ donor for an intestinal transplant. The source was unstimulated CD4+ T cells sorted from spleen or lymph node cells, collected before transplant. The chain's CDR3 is CASCRTGVMNTEAFF. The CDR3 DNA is TGTGCCAGCTGTAGGACAGGGGTTATGAACACTGAAGCTTTCTTT.